This TCR beta chain was profiled in a study of blood T cell repertoires in COVID-19. The assay was immunoSEQ multiplex PCR, and TCRdb's table has in-frame clones only and misses some. Among more than 65,000 clones listed, 89% were seen once. The CDR3 has 16 residues. Germline loops: CDR1 MDHEN, CDR2 SYDVKM. Trimming left V 5 bases short and J 0 bases short, with 14 bases between. This clone appeared a few times. The source material was peripheral blood. This clonotype originated in a man aged 50 or older with acute or convalescent COVID-19. This rearrangement joins TRBV28 to TRBJ2-1; no reliable D call. CDR3 in DNA: TGTGCCAGCAGTCCGATACATGGTGGCTCCTACAATGAGCAGTTCTTC. This gives the protein CASSPIHGGSYNEQFF.